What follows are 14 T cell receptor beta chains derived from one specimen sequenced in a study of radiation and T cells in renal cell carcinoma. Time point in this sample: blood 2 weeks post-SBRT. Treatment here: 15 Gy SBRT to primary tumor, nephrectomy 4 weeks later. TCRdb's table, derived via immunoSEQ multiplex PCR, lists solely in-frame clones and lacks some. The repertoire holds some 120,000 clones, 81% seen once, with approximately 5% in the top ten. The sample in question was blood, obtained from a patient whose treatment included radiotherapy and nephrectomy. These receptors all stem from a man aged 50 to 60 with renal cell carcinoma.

The CDR3 reads CASSDYGRANYGYTF. The CDR3 DNA sequence: TGCGCCAGCAGCGACTACGGGAGAGCTAACTATGGCTACACCTTC. V and J are TRBV5-1 and TRBJ1-2; D not certain. Germline V gives CDR1 SGHRS, CDR2 YFSETQ. The CDR3 sequence is 15 residues long. The V end lost 4 bases, the J end lost 0 bases, and 13 bases lay between the germline ends.

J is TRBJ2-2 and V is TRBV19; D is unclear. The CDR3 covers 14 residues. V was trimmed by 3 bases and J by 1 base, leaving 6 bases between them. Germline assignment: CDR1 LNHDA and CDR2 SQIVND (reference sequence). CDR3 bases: TGTGCCAGTAGTATGGCGGAGAACACCGGGGAGCTGTTTTTT. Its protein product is CASSMAENTGELFF.

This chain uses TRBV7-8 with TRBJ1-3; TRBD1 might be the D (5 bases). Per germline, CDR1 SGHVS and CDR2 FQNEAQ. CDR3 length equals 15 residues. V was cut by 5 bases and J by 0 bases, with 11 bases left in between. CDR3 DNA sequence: TGTGCCAGCAGCGCGCAGGGAGCCTCTGGAAACACCATATATTTT. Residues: CASSAQGASGNTIYF.

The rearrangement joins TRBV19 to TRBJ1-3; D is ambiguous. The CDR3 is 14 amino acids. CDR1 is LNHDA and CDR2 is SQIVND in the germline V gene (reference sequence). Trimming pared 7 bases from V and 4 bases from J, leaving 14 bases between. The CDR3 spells CASTDPAGGNTIYF. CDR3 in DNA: TGTGCCAGTACCGACCCGGCAGGCGGAAACACCATATATTTT.

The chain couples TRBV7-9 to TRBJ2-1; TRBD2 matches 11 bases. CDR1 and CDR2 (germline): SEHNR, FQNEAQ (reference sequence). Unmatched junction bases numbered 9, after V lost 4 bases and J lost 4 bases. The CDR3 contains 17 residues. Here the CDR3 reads CASSSLAGGRMYNEQFF. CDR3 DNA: TGTGCCAGCAGCTCCCTAGCGGGGGGCAGAATGTACAATGAGCAGTTCTTC.

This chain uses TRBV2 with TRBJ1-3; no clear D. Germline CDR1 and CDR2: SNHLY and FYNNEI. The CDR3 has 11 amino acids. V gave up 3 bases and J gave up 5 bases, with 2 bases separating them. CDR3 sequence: CASSERNTIYF. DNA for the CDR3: TGTGCCAGCAGTGAGCGAAACACCATATATTTT. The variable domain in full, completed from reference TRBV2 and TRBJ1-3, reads EPEVTQTPSHQVTQMGQEVILRCVPISNHLYFYWYRQILGQKVEFLVSFYNNEISEKSEIFDDQFSVERPDGSNFTLKIRSTKLEDSAMYFCASSERNTIYFGEGSWLTVV.

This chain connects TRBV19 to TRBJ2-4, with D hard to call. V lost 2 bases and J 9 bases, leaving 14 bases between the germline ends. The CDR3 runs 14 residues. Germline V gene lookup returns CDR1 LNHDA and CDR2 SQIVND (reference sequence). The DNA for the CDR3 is TGTGCCAGTAGTATAAGGGCAGATACCCGCATTCAGTACTTC. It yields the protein CASSIRADTRIQYF.

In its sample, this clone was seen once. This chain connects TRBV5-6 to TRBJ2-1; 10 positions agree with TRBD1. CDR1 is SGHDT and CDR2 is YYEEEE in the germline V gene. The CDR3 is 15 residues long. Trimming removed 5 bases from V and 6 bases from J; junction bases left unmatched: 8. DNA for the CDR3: TGTGCCAGCAGGTTAACGGGACAGGGGTCCAATGAGCAGTTCTTC. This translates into CASRLTGQGSNEQFF.

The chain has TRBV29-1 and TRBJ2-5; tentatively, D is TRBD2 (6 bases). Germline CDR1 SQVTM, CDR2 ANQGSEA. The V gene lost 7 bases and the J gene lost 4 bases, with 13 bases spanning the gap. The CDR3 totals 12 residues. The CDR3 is CSGGTEPETQYF. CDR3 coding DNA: TGCAGCGGCGGGACCGAACCAGAGACCCAGTACTTC.

CDR3 DNA: TGTGCCAGCAGTCCGACTGCCCTCCAAGAGACCCAGTACTTC. It translates to CASSPTALQETQYF. The chain combines TRBV7-9 with TRBJ2-5; D not resolved. CDR3 length: 14 residues. Trimming pared 6 bases from V and 1 base from J, leaving 12 bases between. Germline CDR1 reads SEHNR; CDR2 reads FQNEAQ (reference sequence).

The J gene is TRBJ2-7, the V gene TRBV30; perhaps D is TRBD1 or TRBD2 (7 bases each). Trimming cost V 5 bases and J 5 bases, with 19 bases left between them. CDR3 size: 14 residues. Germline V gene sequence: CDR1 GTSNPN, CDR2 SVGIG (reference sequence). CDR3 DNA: TGTGCCTGGGGACGCGGGGAGGGGGCCCACGAGCAGTACTTC. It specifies CAWGRGEGAHEQYF.

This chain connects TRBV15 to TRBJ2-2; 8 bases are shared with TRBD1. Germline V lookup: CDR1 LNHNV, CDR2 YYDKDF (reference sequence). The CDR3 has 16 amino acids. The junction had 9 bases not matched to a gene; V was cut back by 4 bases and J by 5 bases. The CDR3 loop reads CATSIGRTGRTGELFF. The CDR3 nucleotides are TGTGCCACCAGCATAGGGAGGACAGGGAGGACCGGGGAGCTGTTTTTT.

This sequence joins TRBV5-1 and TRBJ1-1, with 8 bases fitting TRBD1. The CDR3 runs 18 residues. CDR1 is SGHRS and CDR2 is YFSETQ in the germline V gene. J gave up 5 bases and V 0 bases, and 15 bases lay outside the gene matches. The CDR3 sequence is CASSLADPPGQGGTEAFF. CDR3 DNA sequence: TGCGCCAGCAGCTTGGCGGACCCACCAGGACAGGGTGGAACTGAAGCTTTCTTT.

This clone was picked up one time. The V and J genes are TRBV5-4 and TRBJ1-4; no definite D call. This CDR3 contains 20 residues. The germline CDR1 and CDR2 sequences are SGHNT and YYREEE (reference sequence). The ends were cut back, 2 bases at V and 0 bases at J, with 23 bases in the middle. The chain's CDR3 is CASSFPRAGGEFATNEKLFF. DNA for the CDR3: TGTGCCAGCAGCTTCCCGAGGGCGGGTGGGGAGTTCGCAACTAATGAAAAACTGTTTTTT.